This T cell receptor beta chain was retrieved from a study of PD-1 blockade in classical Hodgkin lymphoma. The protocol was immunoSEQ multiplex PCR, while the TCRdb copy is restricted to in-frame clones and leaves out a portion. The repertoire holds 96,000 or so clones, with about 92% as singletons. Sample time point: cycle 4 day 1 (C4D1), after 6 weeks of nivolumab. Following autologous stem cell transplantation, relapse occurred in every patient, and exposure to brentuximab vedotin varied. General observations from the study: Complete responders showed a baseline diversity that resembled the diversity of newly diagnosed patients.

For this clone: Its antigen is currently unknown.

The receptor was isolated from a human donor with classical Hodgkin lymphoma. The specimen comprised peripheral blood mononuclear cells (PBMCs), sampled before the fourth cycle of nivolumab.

The CDR3 bases are TGTGCCAGCAGATGGACAGGGAACTACGAGCAGTACTTC. This codes for CASRWTGNYEQYF. The chain couples TRBV28 to TRBJ2-7; TRBD1 matches at 8 bases. The CDR3 has 13 residues. V lost 6 bases to trimming and J lost 3 bases; unmatched junction nucleotides: 4. In germline, CDR1 is MDHEN, CDR2 SYDVKM.